Listed below are T cell receptor beta chains from one sample, sequenced in a study of blood T cell repertoires in COVID-19. The table came from immunoSEQ multiplex PCR; TCRdb's copy has only in-frame clones and leaves some out. The sample lists 72,000 or so clones; 88% were seen once. Sequencing used peripheral blood. Every receptor here comes from a man aged 45-65 years with active COVID-19. Each CDR3 is given with its conserved first and last residue. The order of the fields is CDR3 protein, CDR3 DNA, J gene, V gene, clone size, D gene. A D gene is named only where the DNA matches it firmly. Only some rows state a clone size, as once, few, many or a class for expanded clones.

CASNGGTSGYNEQFF	TGTGCCAGCAACGGGGGGACTAGCGGATACAATGAGCAGTTCTTC	TRBJ2-1	TRBV9	NA	TRBD2
CASSVEGGGAYEQYF	TGTGCCAGCAGCGTAGAGGGCGGGGGAGCCTACGAGCAGTACTTC	TRBJ2-7	TRBV9	NA	TRBD2
CASRIQLVNTEAFF	TGCGCCAGCAGAATTCAGCTAGTGAACACTGAAGCTTTCTTT	TRBJ1-1	TRBV5-1	once	NA
CATYTGVYLNTEAFF	TGTGCCACCTACACAGGGGTTTATTTGAACACTGAAGCTTTCTTT	TRBJ1-1	TRBV28	NA	TRBD1
CASGFGHETNEKLFF	TGCGCCAGCGGGTTCGGACACGAAACTAATGAAAAACTGTTTTTT	TRBJ1-4	TRBV4-3	few	NA
CASSLTGGGYTF	TGTGCCAGCAGTTTAACAGGGGGCGGCTACACCTTC	TRBJ1-2	TRBV28	NA	TRBD1
CASSQDRGTAFF	TGTGCCAGCAGCCAAGATAGGGGGACCGCTTTCTTT	TRBJ1-1	TRBV3-1/TRBV3-2	NA	NA
CASSMLAGGTDTQYF	TGTGCCAGTAGTATGCTAGCGGGGGGCACAGATACGCAGTATTTT	TRBJ2-3	TRBV19	NA	TRBD2
CASSPPGQGRQPQHF	TGTGCCAGCAGCCCTCCGGGACAGGGGCGTCAGCCCCAGCATTTT	TRBJ1-5	TRBV7-9	NA	TRBD1
CASVADASNQPQHF	TGTGCCAGCGTGGCAGATGCTAGCAATCAGCCCCAGCATTTT	TRBJ1-5	TRBV2	NA	NA
CASSKDREHGYTF	TGTGCCAGCAGCAAGGACAGGGAGCATGGCTACACCTTC	TRBJ1-2	TRBV7-3	NA	TRBD1
CASSITNTGELFF	TGTGCCAGTAGTATTACTAACACCGGGGAGCTGTTTTTT	TRBJ2-2	TRBV19	NA	NA
CASQGQPNTEAFF	TGTGCCAGCCAGGGACAACCGAACACTGAAGCTTTCTTT	TRBJ1-1	TRBV6-5	once	NA
CASSYRQGGIGELFF	TGTGCCAGCAGTTACAGACAGGGTGGCATCGGGGAGCTGTTTTTT	TRBJ2-2	TRBV6-2/TRBV6-3	once	TRBD1
CASSQGSQPSTDTQYF	TGCGCCAGCAGCCAAGGTTCACAGCCCAGCACAGATACGCAGTATTTT	TRBJ2-3	TRBV4-3	NA	NA
CASSSPTGQHQETQYF	TGTGCCAGCAGTTCACCCACGGGACAACACCAAGAGACCCAGTACTTC	TRBJ2-5	TRBV27	once	NA
CASSFNIGEGVFF	TGTGCCAGCAGCTTTAATATCGGCGAGGGGGTGTTTTTT	TRBJ1-4	TRBV7-9	NA	NA
CASRLTKDQPQHF	TGTGCCAGCAGGCTTACTAAAGATCAGCCCCAGCATTTT	TRBJ1-5	TRBV2	NA	NA
CASSLRQQGTEAFF	TGTGCCAGCAGCTTACGGCAACAGGGGACTGAAGCTTTCTTT	TRBJ1-1	TRBV7-8	NA	TRBD1
CASSPSSGGGYNEQFF	TGTGCCAGCAGCCCTTCTAGCGGGGGTGGATACAATGAGCAGTTCTTC	TRBJ2-1	TRBV9	NA	TRBD2
CASSSADSYTGELFF	TGTGCCAGCAGTTCCGCGGACAGTTATACCGGGGAGCTGTTTTTT	TRBJ2-2	TRBV6-5	NA	NA
CASSYSLNQPQHF	TGTGCCAGCAGTTACTCCCTAAATCAGCCCCAGCATTTT	TRBJ1-5	TRBV6-5	NA	NA
CASSLVTGTGLTYEQYF	TGCGCCAGCAGCCTGGTAACCGGGACAGGCCTTACCTACGAGCAGTACTTC	TRBJ2-7	TRBV5-1	NA	TRBD1
CASSQYDREAFF	TGCGCCAGCAGCCAATACGACAGGGAAGCTTTCTTT	TRBJ1-1	TRBV4-1	NA	NA
CASSSPGQGTDTQYF	TGTGCCAGCAGTTCCCCGGGACAGGGGACAGATACGCAGTATTTT	TRBJ2-3	TRBV28	NA	TRBD1
CASSFNPGGEAFF	TGTGCCAGCAGCTTTAACCCAGGGGGGGAAGCTTTCTTT	TRBJ1-1	TRBV7-2	NA	TRBD1
CASSLHLFGLGGRGYNEQFF	TGTGCCAGCAGCTTGCACCTATTCGGACTAGGCGGTAGGGGGTACAATGAGCAGTTCTTC	TRBJ2-1	TRBV5-4	NA	NA
CASSQGQGAPGGNQPQHF	TGTGCCAGCAGCCAAGGACAGGGGGCGCCGGGCGGCAATCAGCCCCAGCATTTT	TRBJ1-5	TRBV6-2/TRBV6-3	NA	TRBD1
CASSFGFEQFF	TGTGCCAGCAGTTTCGGGTTTGAGCAGTTCTTC	TRBJ2-1	TRBV28	NA	NA
CASSRRDRGRTGELFF	TGTGCCAGTAGTCGCCGGGACAGGGGGCGTACCGGGGAGCTGTTTTTT	TRBJ2-2	TRBV19	NA	TRBD1
CAWGEVNTEAFF	TGTGCCTGGGGCGAGGTTAACACTGAAGCTTTCTTT	TRBJ1-1	TRBV30	NA	NA
CAWSVQSRNYGYTF	TGTGCCTGGAGTGTACAATCCCGCAACTATGGCTACACCTTC	TRBJ1-2	TRBV30	NA	NA
CASRDTGGNPEAFF	TGTGCCAGCAGGGATACAGGGGGTAATCCCGAAGCTTTCTTT	TRBJ1-1	TRBV27	few	TRBD1
CATMDPGRTDTQYF	TGTGCCACAATGGATCCGGGTCGCACAGATACGCAGTATTTT	TRBJ2-3	TRBV24-1	once	NA
CAIRGASYNEQFF	TGTGCCATCCGCGGGGCTTCCTACAATGAGCAGTTCTTC	TRBJ2-1	TRBV4-2	NA	NA
CASSQAGRSYNEQFF	TGTGCCAGCAGCCAGGCGGGACGCAGCTACAATGAGCAGTTCTTC	TRBJ2-1	TRBV3-1/TRBV3-2	NA	NA
CASRLGQGARSYGYTF	TGTGCCAGCAGACTGGGACAGGGGGCTCGGAGCTATGGCTACACCTTC	TRBJ1-2	TRBV5-8	NA	TRBD1
CASAGKGETQYF	TGTGCCAGCGCCGGGAAGGGAGAGACCCAGTACTTC	TRBJ2-5	TRBV27	NA	NA
CASRRQGRNPGLGGELFF	TGTGCCAGCAGACGACAGGGACGAAATCCGGGACTAGGCGGGGAGCTGTTTTTT	TRBJ2-2	TRBV6-6	once	NA
CATSEANTEAFF	TGTGCCACCAGTGAGGCGAACACTGAAGCTTTCTTT	TRBJ1-1	TRBV24-1	NA	NA
CASSLYNQPQHF	TGTGCCAGCAGCTTGTACAATCAGCCCCAGCATTTT	TRBJ1-5	TRBV5-8	few	NA
CASSTGQGGAGELFF	TGTGCCAGCAGCACCGGACAGGGAGGGGCCGGGGAGCTGTTTTTT	TRBJ2-2	TRBV11-3	NA	NA
CASMQGVLSGELFF	TGTGCCAGTATGCAGGGGGTACTTTCCGGGGAGCTGTTTTTT	TRBJ2-2	TRBV19	NA	TRBD1
CASSQQTDGYTF	TGTGCCAGCAGCCAGCAGACTGATGGCTACACCTTC	TRBJ1-2	TRBV4-2	NA	NA
CASTQVGPGRPQYF	TGTGCCAGCACTCAGGTGGGGCCTGGCAGACCCCAGTACTTC	TRBJ2-5	TRBV7-2	NA	NA
CSVEGGTGGAVGGYTF	TGCAGCGTTGAAGGGGGGACAGGGGGCGCGGTAGGAGGCTACACCTTC	TRBJ1-2	TRBV29-1	NA	TRBD1
CASSKRGIGQETQYF	TGTGCCAGCAGCAAAAGGGGGATCGGACAAGAGACCCAGTACTTC	TRBJ2-5	TRBV28	once	NA
CASSPITGQGFYGYTF	TGTGCCAGCAGCCCTATCACCGGACAGGGGTTCTATGGCTACACCTTC	TRBJ1-2	TRBV6-2/TRBV6-3	NA	TRBD1
CASSQVAVQETQYF	TGTGCCAGCAGCCAAGTGGCAGTCCAAGAGACCCAGTACTTC	TRBJ2-5	TRBV4-2	once	NA
CASSQPGTGGNYEQYF	TGTGCCAGCAGCCAACCTGGGACAGGGGGGAACTACGAGCAGTACTTC	TRBJ2-7	TRBV4-2	NA	TRBD1
CASSFDRGSGEKLFF	TGTGCCAGCAGTTTCGACAGGGGAAGTGGTGAAAAACTGTTTTTT	TRBJ1-4	TRBV6-6	NA	TRBD1
CASELTGTAFYNEQFF	TGCGCCAGCGAGTTAACCGGGACAGCTTTTTACAATGAGCAGTTCTTC	TRBJ2-1	TRBV5-1	NA	TRBD1